This is a list of T cell receptor beta chains from one sample in a study of blood T cell repertoires in COVID-19. Assay used: immunoSEQ multiplex PCR; TCRdb lists only in-frame clones, some missing. The sample comprises just over 300,000 clones, roughly 86% of which are singletons, and approximately 1.8% rests with the top ten. The specimen sequenced was peripheral blood. The receptors derive from a woman aged 25 to 45 with COVID-19, enrolled during active disease. The CDR3 runs from the conserved cysteine through the conserved F or W. Each record gives: clone size, J gene, V gene, D gene, CDR3 DNA, CDR3 protein. A D gene is named only where the DNA matches it firmly. Expanded clones get a size class; other rows say once, few or many, or leave the size out.

clone_size: once; j_call: TRBJ1-1; v_call: TRBV7-9; d_call: -; cdr3_nt: TGTGCCAGCAGCTACGCTTTCGGGTTCGGCACTGAAGCTTTCTTT; cdr3_aa: CASSYAFGFGTEAFF
clone_size: -; j_call: TRBJ2-2; v_call: TRBV6-1; d_call: -; cdr3_nt: TGTGCCAGCAGTGAAGTATCGTTATACACCGGGGAGCTGTTTTTT; cdr3_aa: CASSEVSLYTGELFF
clone_size: few; j_call: TRBJ1-1; v_call: TRBV29-1; d_call: -; cdr3_nt: TGCAGCGCTGGGACAAGGAACACTGAAGCTTTCTTT; cdr3_aa: CSAGTRNTEAFF
clone_size: -; j_call: TRBJ2-2; v_call: TRBV9; d_call: -; cdr3_nt: TGTGCCAGCAGCGTAGCTCTTGGGGAGCTGTTTTTT; cdr3_aa: CASSVALGELFF
clone_size: -; j_call: TRBJ1-3; v_call: TRBV5-1; d_call: -; cdr3_nt: TGCGCCAGCTCCGCCCTCAGGAACACCATATATTTT; cdr3_aa: CASSALRNTIYF
clone_size: -; j_call: TRBJ2-7; v_call: TRBV18; d_call: TRBD1; cdr3_nt: TGTGCCAGCTCACAGGGACAGCGGACCTACGAGCAGTACTTC; cdr3_aa: CASSQGQRTYEQYF
clone_size: few; j_call: TRBJ2-1; v_call: TRBV7-9; d_call: -; cdr3_nt: TGTGCCAGCAGCCTACTAGATTACAATGAGCAGTTCTTC; cdr3_aa: CASSLLDYNEQFF
clone_size: -; j_call: TRBJ2-2; v_call: TRBV4-1; d_call: TRBD2; cdr3_nt: TGCGCCAGCAGCCAAGATCTAGCGGGGGGGCACACCGGGGAGCTGTTTTTT; cdr3_aa: CASSQDLAGGHTGELFF
clone_size: -; j_call: TRBJ2-2; v_call: TRBV9; d_call: TRBD1; cdr3_nt: TGTGCTAGCAGCGTGGGGACAGGGACTAACACCGGGGAGCTGTTTTTT; cdr3_aa: CASSVGTGTNTGELFF
clone_size: -; j_call: TRBJ2-5; v_call: TRBV29-1; d_call: -; cdr3_nt: TGCAGCGTTGCAAATTTGTACCAAGAGACCCAGTACTTC; cdr3_aa: CSVANLYQETQYF
clone_size: -; j_call: TRBJ1-6; v_call: TRBV4-3; d_call: TRBD1; cdr3_nt: TGCGCCAGCAGCCAAGATGTCAGGGGGAGCTCACCCCTCCACTTT; cdr3_aa: CASSQDVRGSSPLHF
clone_size: -; j_call: TRBJ2-2; v_call: TRBV4-3; d_call: TRBD2; cdr3_nt: TGCGCCAGCAGCCAAGGGGAGGGGACCGGGGAGCTGTTTTTT; cdr3_aa: CASSQGEGTGELFF
clone_size: -; j_call: TRBJ2-7; v_call: TRBV6-5; d_call: -; cdr3_nt: TGTGCCAGCAGTCAAATGTACGAGCAGTACTTC; cdr3_aa: CASSQMYEQYF
clone_size: -; j_call: TRBJ1-5; v_call: TRBV28; d_call: TRBD1; cdr3_nt: TGTGCCAGCAGGGGACAGGGGGGGAGCAATCAGCCCCAGCATTTT; cdr3_aa: CASRGQGGSNQPQHF
clone_size: once; j_call: TRBJ2-3; v_call: TRBV6-4; d_call: -; cdr3_nt: TGTGCCAGCAGTGACTCGACGGGGAGCACAGATACGCAGTATTTT; cdr3_aa: CASSDSTGSTDTQYF
clone_size: -; j_call: TRBJ1-5; v_call: TRBV2; d_call: -; cdr3_nt: TGTGCCAGCAGTGATTGGACCACCGGGAGTCAGCCCCAGCATTTT; cdr3_aa: CASSDWTTGSQPQHF
clone_size: -; j_call: TRBJ2-3; v_call: TRBV4-1; d_call: TRBD2; cdr3_nt: TGCGCCAGCAGCCAAGTCCTAGCGGGGGCCAACATTCCGGATACGCAGTATTTT; cdr3_aa: CASSQVLAGANIPDTQYF
clone_size: -; j_call: TRBJ1-5; v_call: TRBV4-2; d_call: -; cdr3_nt: TGTGCCAGCAGCCGAGGGACACAATATAGCAATCAGCCCCAGCATTTT; cdr3_aa: CASSRGTQYSNQPQHF
clone_size: -; j_call: TRBJ1-2; v_call: TRBV7-2; d_call: TRBD1; cdr3_nt: TGTGCCAGCAGCTTAGCGGGACAGGATTACTATGGCTACACCTTC; cdr3_aa: CASSLAGQDYYGYTF
clone_size: -; j_call: TRBJ2-7; v_call: TRBV15; d_call: -; cdr3_nt: TGTGCCACCAGCAGAGGCAGGGGTTCCTACGAGCAGTACTTC; cdr3_aa: CATSRGRGSYEQYF
clone_size: -; j_call: TRBJ2-5; v_call: TRBV6-1; d_call: TRBD1; cdr3_nt: TGTGCCAGCAGTGACACAGGGGGAGAGACCCAGTACTTC; cdr3_aa: CASSDTGGETQYF
clone_size: -; j_call: TRBJ1-2; v_call: TRBV2; d_call: TRBD1; cdr3_nt: TGTGCCAGCAATTACCCAGGGGGCAACTATGGCTACACCTTC; cdr3_aa: CASNYPGGNYGYTF
clone_size: -; j_call: TRBJ2-3; v_call: TRBV4-3; d_call: TRBD2; cdr3_nt: TGCGCCAGCAGCCCAGCCGTTAGACTAGCGGTGACAGATACGCAGTATTTT; cdr3_aa: CASSPAVRLAVTDTQYF
clone_size: once; j_call: TRBJ2-6; v_call: TRBV13; d_call: TRBD1; cdr3_nt: TGTGCCAGCAGCTCCCGGGACAGGGCTGGGGCCAACGTCCTGACTTTC; cdr3_aa: CASSSRDRAGANVLTF
clone_size: -; j_call: TRBJ1-6; v_call: TRBV3-1/TRBV3-2; d_call: -; cdr3_nt: TGTGCCAGCAGCCAAGATCGGAGCGGGGTTCCCCACTTT; cdr3_aa: CASSQDRSGVPHF
clone_size: -; j_call: TRBJ1-1; v_call: TRBV18; d_call: -; cdr3_nt: TGTGCCAGCTCACTGTCGGACAGTTTATACACTGAAGCTTTCTTT; cdr3_aa: CASSLSDSLYTEAFF
clone_size: -; j_call: TRBJ2-5; v_call: TRBV7-2; d_call: TRBD1; cdr3_nt: TGTGCCAGCAGCTCCCCCCGGGACAGGGGGAGAGAGACCCAGTACTTC; cdr3_aa: CASSSPRDRGRETQYF
clone_size: -; j_call: TRBJ1-4; v_call: TRBV7-2; d_call: -; cdr3_nt: TGTGCCAGCAGCTTTTCGAGGATCCGTTCAAATGAAAAACTGTTTTTT; cdr3_aa: CASSFSRIRSNEKLFF
clone_size: -; j_call: TRBJ1-5; v_call: TRBV24-1; d_call: -; cdr3_nt: TGTGCCACCAGTGACGGGGGGGCTCAGCCCCAGCATTTT; cdr3_aa: CATSDGGAQPQHF
clone_size: -; j_call: TRBJ1-2; v_call: TRBV7-2; d_call: TRBD1; cdr3_nt: TGTGCCAGCAGCAGAGTAGGGGGCGGTTATGGCTACACCTTC; cdr3_aa: CASSRVGGGYGYTF
clone_size: -; j_call: TRBJ2-7; v_call: TRBV7-2; d_call: -; cdr3_nt: TGTGCCAGCAGCTTAGGTACGGGGGGCGGCTCCTACGAGCAGTACTTC; cdr3_aa: CASSLGTGGGSYEQYF
clone_size: -; j_call: TRBJ1-1; v_call: TRBV2; d_call: -; cdr3_nt: TGTGCCAGCAGTGAGACAGACGTTCAATTGAACACTGAAGCTTTCTTT; cdr3_aa: CASSETDVQLNTEAFF
clone_size: -; j_call: TRBJ2-1; v_call: TRBV29-1; d_call: TRBD2; cdr3_nt: TGCAGCGTGGGACTAGCGGGGGGGAACAATGAGCAGTTCTTC; cdr3_aa: CSVGLAGGNNEQFF
clone_size: -; j_call: TRBJ1-5; v_call: TRBV16; d_call: -; cdr3_nt: TGTGCCAGCAGCCAATCGCTTCAGTGGTCGGGTCAGCCCCAGCATTTT; cdr3_aa: CASSQSLQWSGQPQHF
clone_size: -; j_call: TRBJ1-2; v_call: TRBV5-4; d_call: -; cdr3_nt: TGTGCCAGCAGCTTGGCGTCAGTCTATGGCTACACCTTC; cdr3_aa: CASSLASVYGYTF
clone_size: -; j_call: TRBJ2-2; v_call: TRBV7-8; d_call: -; cdr3_nt: TGTGCCAGCAGCTTAGTACAGGGTCTAACCGGGGAGCTGTTTTTT; cdr3_aa: CASSLVQGLTGELFF
clone_size: few; j_call: TRBJ1-2; v_call: TRBV27; d_call: -; cdr3_nt: TGTGCCAGCAGTTTAGCGGCAGCTAACATATATGGCTACACCTTC; cdr3_aa: CASSLAAANIYGYTF
clone_size: -; j_call: TRBJ1-2; v_call: TRBV29-1; d_call: -; cdr3_nt: TGCAGCGTTGGCGACAGCGGGCGTGGCTACACCTTC; cdr3_aa: CSVGDSGRGYTF
clone_size: -; j_call: TRBJ2-3; v_call: TRBV28; d_call: TRBD1; cdr3_nt: TGTGCCAGCCAGACAGGGGGGCCGGTCACTAGCGATGATGCGCAGTATTTT; cdr3_aa: CASQTGGPVTSDDAQYF
clone_size: -; j_call: TRBJ1-3; v_call: TRBV28; d_call: -; cdr3_nt: TGTGCCAGCAGTTTAAGATTAACAGGTGGAAACACCATATATTTT; cdr3_aa: CASSLRLTGGNTIYF
clone_size: -; j_call: TRBJ1-3; v_call: TRBV5-6; d_call: -; cdr3_nt: TGTGCCAGCAGCCTTACAGTAAACTCTGGAAACACCATATATTTT; cdr3_aa: CASSLTVNSGNTIYF
clone_size: -; j_call: TRBJ2-7; v_call: TRBV11-2; d_call: TRBD1; cdr3_nt: TGTGCCAGCAGCCCCCTAGGAAAGACAGGGATTAGTAGATACGAGCAGTACTTC; cdr3_aa: CASSPLGKTGISRYEQYF
clone_size: -; j_call: TRBJ1-2; v_call: TRBV30; d_call: -; cdr3_nt: TGTGCCTGGAGTGTGGACAGACCGAAGGGGAACTATGGCTACACCTTC; cdr3_aa: CAWSVDRPKGNYGYTF
clone_size: -; j_call: TRBJ1-5; v_call: TRBV19; d_call: -; cdr3_nt: TGTGCCAGTAGTAAACAGGGACAGCCCCAGCATTTT; cdr3_aa: CASSKQGQPQHF
clone_size: -; j_call: TRBJ1-6; v_call: TRBV11-3; d_call: TRBD1; cdr3_nt: TGTGCCAGCAGCTCGGGGGTCGGGACAGGGTTCCTCACCCTCCACTTT; cdr3_aa: CASSSGVGTGFLTLHF
clone_size: -; j_call: TRBJ2-5; v_call: TRBV9; d_call: TRBD1; cdr3_nt: TGTGCCAGCAGCGACGGGACAGGGCCAGAGACCCAGTACTTC; cdr3_aa: CASSDGTGPETQYF
clone_size: -; j_call: TRBJ2-4; v_call: TRBV10-3; d_call: TRBD2; cdr3_nt: TGTGCCATCAGTGAACGGGGGGGCCTAGGGAACATTCAGTACTTC; cdr3_aa: CAISERGGLGNIQYF
clone_size: once; j_call: TRBJ2-5; v_call: TRBV3-1/TRBV3-2; d_call: TRBD2; cdr3_nt: TGTGCCAGCAGCTTTGGGGGGGACTTCCAAGAGACCCAGTACTTC; cdr3_aa: CASSFGGDFQETQYF
clone_size: -; j_call: TRBJ2-1; v_call: TRBV3-1/TRBV3-2; d_call: TRBD2; cdr3_nt: TGTGCCAGCAGCCAGCGGGGGAATCCATACAATGAGCAGTTCTTC; cdr3_aa: CASSQRGNPYNEQFF
clone_size: few; j_call: TRBJ1-2; v_call: TRBV5-1; d_call: -; cdr3_nt: TGCGCCAGCAGCTTGGACAGCGGGGCGTTTGATGGCTACACCTTC; cdr3_aa: CASSLDSGAFDGYTF
clone_size: -; j_call: TRBJ2-3; v_call: TRBV7-6; d_call: -; cdr3_nt: TGTGCCAGCAGCAGGGGTAACACAGATACGCAGTATTTT; cdr3_aa: CASSRGNTDTQYF
clone_size: -; j_call: TRBJ2-2; v_call: TRBV4-3; d_call: TRBD1; cdr3_nt: TGCGCCAACCGAACAGGGGGAGACACCGGGGAGCTGTTTTTT; cdr3_aa: CANRTGGDTGELFF
clone_size: many; j_call: TRBJ2-3; v_call: TRBV29-1; d_call: TRBD2; cdr3_nt: TGCAGCGTGGGACTAGCGGTTAGGGATACGCAGTATTTT; cdr3_aa: CSVGLAVRDTQYF
clone_size: -; j_call: TRBJ1-1; v_call: TRBV11-3; d_call: -; cdr3_nt: TGTGCCAGCAGCCACACCCCCGGGAAGAACACTGAAGCTTTCTTT; cdr3_aa: CASSHTPGKNTEAFF
clone_size: -; j_call: TRBJ1-5; v_call: TRBV27; d_call: -; cdr3_nt: TGTGCCAGCAGTTTGACAGTGGGTTGGGCCCAGCATTTT; cdr3_aa: CASSLTVGWAQHF
clone_size: -; j_call: TRBJ2-5; v_call: TRBV6-2/TRBV6-3; d_call: TRBD2; cdr3_nt: TGTGCCAGCAGTGTAGCGGGGGAGAGGGCCCAGTACTTC; cdr3_aa: CASSVAGERAQYF
clone_size: -; j_call: TRBJ1-2; v_call: TRBV5-1; d_call: -; cdr3_nt: TGCGCCAGCAGCTTGTGGACGGACAGTGGGGGCTACACCTTC; cdr3_aa: CASSLWTDSGGYTF
clone_size: -; j_call: TRBJ1-2; v_call: TRBV14; d_call: -; cdr3_nt: TGTGCCAGCAGCCAAGACGCCCAGGGCGTAGGTGGCTACACCTTC; cdr3_aa: CASSQDAQGVGGYTF
clone_size: -; j_call: TRBJ1-3; v_call: TRBV19; d_call: TRBD1; cdr3_nt: TGTGCCAGTACCCTCGGGGGGACAGGGAGAAACACCATATATTTT; cdr3_aa: CASTLGGTGRNTIYF